This T cell receptor (beta chain) came from a study of blood T cell repertoires in COVID-19. The overall study: In each case, the material was cDNA or gDNA derived from T cells, B-cell-depleted T cells, or PBMCs.

This CDR3 is 14 amino acids long. Trimming shortened V by 4 bases and J by 9 bases, and 20 bases separated the two germline ends. CDR1 SGHDT and CDR2 YYEEEE come from the germline V gene. In the authors' methods: Estimation of nucleated cell counts was performed using reference gene primer amplification. Generated by immunoSEQ multiplex PCR, the TCRdb table keeps only in-frame clones and is missing some. V and J calls plus clone size are reproduced from that table; the DNA served to infer D and trimming. The sample has 70,000 to 75,000 clones; about 80% are singletons. Sequencing input: peripheral blood. V usage is TRBV5-6 and J usage is TRBJ2-7; tentatively, D is TRBD2 (5 bases). The TCR comes from a man in his sixties with active or convalescent COVID-19. CDR3 amino acids: CASSDGIPSAGQYF. DNA of the CDR3: TGTGCCAGCAGCGACGGGATCCCGAGCGCTGGGCAGTACTTC.